A single sample gave rise to the 22 T cell receptor beta chains below, sequenced in a study of brain T cells in children with intractable seizures. Only in-frame clones appear in the TCRdb table, and some are missing; sequencing was by immunoSEQ multiplex PCR. The data hold roughly 69,000 clones, with approximately 95% observed a single time. This specimen was peripheral blood, taken at surgery. The origin of the receptors is a boy under three years old with focal cortical dysplasia and intractable seizures.

This chain joins TRBV27 and TRBJ1-1; perhaps TRBD1 as D (5 bases). This CDR3 comprises 12 residues. Germline CDR1 and CDR2: MNHEY and SMNVEV (reference sequence). Trimming shortened V by 4 bases and J by 6 bases, and 9 bases separated the two germline ends. CDR3: CASSSQGAEAFF. The DNA of the CDR3 is TGTGCCAGCAGTTCACAAGGGGCTGAAGCTTTCTTT.

The chain carries TRBV15 and TRBJ2-7; D not resolved. V dropped 2 bases and J dropped 0 bases, with 5 bases sitting between them. There are 13 residues in the CDR3. Per the germline V gene, CDR1 is LNHNV and CDR2 is YYDKDF (reference sequence). CDR3 in amino acids: CATSRRLSYEQYF. The CDR3 DNA sequence: TGTGCCACCAGCAGACGCCTCTCCTACGAGCAGTACTTC.

The chain is built from TRBV10-3 and TRBJ2-5; 7 bases align to TRBD1. CDR1 is ENHRY and CDR2 is SYGVKD in the germline V gene. This CDR3 spans 15 amino acids. The trim removed 4 bases at V and 6 bases at J, leaving 11 bases unmatched. CDR3 sequence: CAISGNSTGIKTQYF. CDR3 DNA: TGTGCCATCAGTGGAAATTCGACAGGGATCAAGACCCAGTACTTC.

CDR3: CASSFFGGNTGELFF. DNA of the CDR3: TGCGCCAGCAGCTTCTTCGGGGGGAACACCGGGGAGCTGTTTTTT. The chain joins TRBV5-1 to TRBJ2-2, with D possibly TRBD2 on 6 matching bases. This CDR3 region has 15 residues. V lost 2 bases to trimming and J lost 1 base, with 9 bases between them. Looked up from germline, CDR1 is SGHRS and CDR2 is YFSETQ. Filled out from reference TRBV5-1 and TRBJ2-2, the complete variable domain reads KAGVTQTPRYLIKTRGQQVTLSCSPISGHRSVSWYQQTPGQGLQFLFEYFSETQRNKGNFPGRFSGRQFSNSRSEMNVSTLELGDSALYLCASSFFGGNTGELFFGEGSRLTVL.

The chain is built from TRBV28 and TRBJ1-5; D is uncertain. Trimming cost V 6 bases and J 10 bases, with 19 bases left between them. CDR3 length equals 14 residues. CDR1 and CDR2 from the germline V gene are MDHEN and SYDVKM. CDR3 sequence: CASRSAGEVSPQHF. In nucleotides, the CDR3 is TGTGCCAGCAGAAGCGCCGGGGAGGTCAGCCCCCAGCATTTT.

The V call is TRBV9, the J call TRBJ1-6; possibly TRBD1 for D (5 bases). Germline CDR1 is SGDLS and CDR2 is YYNGEE. V lost 0 bases to trimming and J lost 4 bases, with 11 bases between them. This CDR3 region has 16 residues. The DNA of the CDR3 is TGTGCCAGCAGCGTAGGGGGGTCCGGGTATAATTCACCCCTCCACTTT. Encoded protein: CASSVGGSGYNSPLHF.

The rearrangement joins TRBV7-2 to TRBJ1-2; 8 nucleotides line up with TRBD1. CDR1 is SGHTA and CDR2 is FQGNSA in the germline V gene. The junction had 8 bases not matched to a gene; V was cut back by 5 bases and J by 3 bases. The CDR3 extends over 15 amino acids. CDR3 protein: CASSLGTGVYYGYTF. DNA for the CDR3: TGTGCCAGCAGCCTCGGGACAGGTGTGTACTATGGCTACACCTTC.

This clone was found once. The chain has TRBV5-6 and TRBJ2-3, with D possibly being TRBD2 (5 bases). V shed 2 bases and J shed 3 bases, with 7 bases lying between them. The CDR3 loop spans 13 amino acids. In germline, CDR1 is SGHDT, CDR2 YYEEEE. The CDR3 loop reads CASSLTGTDTQYF. The DNA of the CDR3 is TGTGCCAGCAGCTTAACGGGAACAGATACGCAGTATTTT.

This clone has a single count. V gene TRBV29-1 combines with J gene TRBJ2-5, with TRBD1 matching 7 bases. This CDR3 comprises 13 residues. V shed 4 bases and J 5 bases; nucleotides not matched to a gene: 7. Germline-derived CDR1 and CDR2 are SQVTM and ANQGSEA. The CDR3 coding sequence is TGCAGCGTTGCCGGACAGGTGGCGGAGACCCAGTACTTC. It yields the protein CSVAGQVAETQYF. Based on the CDR3 plus reference TRBV29-1 and TRBJ2-5, the full variable domain is SAVISQKPSRDICQRGTSLTIQCQVDSQVTMMFWYRQQPGQSLTLIATANQGSEATYESGFVIDKFPISRPNLTFSTLTVSNMSPEDSSIYLCSVAGQVAETQYFGPGTRLLVL.

The gene calls are TRBV9 and TRBJ2-1; D gene ambiguous. Trimming removed 4 bases from V and 0 bases from J, with 11 bases in between. The V gene's germline CDR1 is SGDLS and CDR2 YYNGEE. This CDR3 has 15 residues. The DNA for the CDR3 is TGTGCCAGCAGCAAACAGAGAATCTCCTACAATGAGCAGTTCTTC. This gives the protein CASSKQRISYNEQFF.

The chain links TRBV27 to TRBJ2-3; 16 bases map to TRBD2. V lost 8 bases, J lost 0 bases, and 5 bases stayed unmatched. This CDR3 contains 17 residues. Per the germline V gene, CDR1 is MNHEY and CDR2 is SMNVEV (reference sequence). CDR3 sequence reads: CASRGLAGGLSTDTQYF. In DNA form, the CDR3 reads TGTGCCAGCCGGGGACTAGCGGGAGGGCTGAGCACAGATACGCAGTATTTT.

V is TRBV7-2 and J is TRBJ1-5; possible D gene TRBD1, 5 bases. The germline V and J ends were trimmed by 3 bases and 4 bases, with 13 bases remaining between them. This CDR3 spans 15 amino acids. CDR1 is SGHTA and CDR2 is FQGNSA in the germline V gene. CDR3 loop: CASSFSQGRNQPQHF. CDR3 DNA sequence: TGTGCCAGCAGCTTCTCGCAGGGTAGGAATCAGCCCCAGCATTTT.

V gene TRBV10-1 combines with J gene TRBJ2-3; 13 bases line up with TRBD2. This CDR3 is built from 16 residues. J lost 2 bases, V lost 5 bases, and 4 bases had no gene match. The germline CDR1 and CDR2 sequences are WNHNN and SYGVQD (reference sequence). CDR3 sequence reads: CASSQTSGGYTDTQYF. The CDR3 nucleotides read TGCGCCAGCAGTCAGACTAGCGGGGGGTACACAGATACGCAGTATTTT.

This chain connects TRBV5-4 to TRBJ2-3; D is perhaps TRBD1 (5 bases). V lost 3 bases, J lost 1 base, and 12 bases lay in between. The germline V gene has CDR1 SGHNT and CDR2 YYREEE (reference sequence). The CDR3 extends over 15 amino acids. In nucleotides, the CDR3 is TGTGCCAGCAGCTCATTGGTAGGGGGCACAGATACGCAGTATTTT. Its translation: CASSSLVGGTDTQYF.

This clone appeared once. The chain combines TRBV19 with TRBJ1-2; no clear D gene. CDR3 length: 15 residues. Deletions cut 0 bases from V and 4 bases from J, with 12 bases between. CDR1 LNHDA and CDR2 SQIVND come from the germline V gene (reference sequence). The DNA of the CDR3 is TGTGCCAGTAGTATAGATCAGAGAGGGAGCTATGGCTACACCTTC. Amino acids: CASSIDQRGSYGYTF.

The chain joins TRBV6-2 or TRBV6-3 to TRBJ2-5; 9 bases align to TRBD1. Germline values: CDR1 MNHEY, CDR2 SVGEGT. V gave up 5 bases and J gave up 7 bases; unmatched junction bases: 8. The CDR3 runs 14 residues. The CDR3 region is CASSRGTGRGTQYF. The CDR3 nucleotides are TGTGCCAGCAGTCGCGGGACAGGGCGAGGGACCCAGTACTTC.

The chain couples TRBV4-3 to TRBJ2-1; no reliable D call. CDR1 is LGHNA and CDR2 is YSLEER in the germline V gene. V was shortened by 4 bases and J by 0 bases, with 19 bases between the two germline ends. This CDR3 spans 18 amino acids. In DNA form, the CDR3 reads TGCGCCAGCAGCCTAGAGATCGGGCAGCGCGTCTCCTACAATGAGCAGTTCTTC. It is translated as CASSLEIGQRVSYNEQFF.

V usage is TRBV12-3 or TRBV12-4 and J usage is TRBJ1-2; TRBD1 matches 7 bases. CDR3 length: 13 residues. The J segment lost 4 bases and the V segment lost 5 bases, leaving 4 bases of the junction unmatched. CDR3: CASSPRTGYGYTF. As DNA, the CDR3 is TGTGCCAGCAGTCCCAGGACAGGCTATGGCTACACCTTC.

This chain connects TRBV7-2 to TRBJ2-7, with TRBD1 identical over 7 bases. The CDR3 runs to 16 residues. Germline CDR1 reads SGHTA; CDR2 reads FQGNSA. Trimming removed 6 bases from V and 0 bases from J; junction bases left unmatched: 11. CDR3 region: CASSFIAGGSSYEQYF. The CDR3 bases are TGTGCCAGCAGTTTCATCGCAGGGGGTAGCTCCTACGAGCAGTACTTC.

The chain carries TRBV5-1 and TRBJ2-2; 7 bases are a match to TRBD2. CDR3 length: 16 amino acids. V was clipped by 0 bases and J by 1 base; unmatched bases: 3. CDR1 and CDR2 from the germline V gene are SGHRS and YFSETQ. CDR3 in amino acids: CASSLEPSGNTGELFF. In DNA, the CDR3 is TGCGCCAGCAGCTTGGAACCTAGCGGGAACACCGGGGAGCTGTTTTTT.

The V call is TRBV27, the J call TRBJ2-1; D is uncertain. Germline CDR1 reads MNHEY; CDR2 reads SMNVEV (reference sequence). The CDR3 length is 13 residues. The ends were cut back, 4 bases at V and 6 bases at J, with 10 bases in the middle. The CDR3 region is CASSSQFRNEQFF. In DNA, the CDR3 is TGTGCCAGCAGTTCACAGTTTCGCAATGAGCAGTTCTTC.

The V gene is TRBV29-1, the J gene TRBJ1-2, with TRBD1 identical over 9 bases. The CDR3 length is 12 residues. Germline values: CDR1 SQVTM, CDR2 ANQGSEA. J was trimmed by 5 bases and V by 7 bases; bases with no gene match: 5. CDR3 coding DNA: TGCAGCGGTGAGACAGGGGGTTATGGCTACACCTTC. Protein sequence: CSGETGGYGYTF.